The TCR beta chain described here comes from a study of blood T cell repertoires in COVID-19. Looking at the study overall: The study drew acute and convalescent COVID-19 samples from the United States, Italy and Spain.

Assay used: immunoSEQ multiplex PCR; TCRdb lists only in-frame clones, some missing. Of 350,000 to 450,000 clones listed, around 92% are singletons. The CDR3 sequence is 11 residues long. Germline V lookup: CDR1 KGHSH, CDR2 LQKENI. The V gene lost 3 bases and the J gene lost 5 bases, with 4 bases spanning the gap. The chain is built from TRBV18 and TRBJ2-5; D is uncertain. The sample taken for sequencing was peripheral blood. The source is a man between 40 and 49 years old with acute or convalescent COVID-19. The CDR3 DNA follows: TGTGCCAGCTCACCGGGCGAGACCCAGTACTTC. Its translation: CASSPGETQYF.